This T cell receptor beta chain was identified during a study of vaccination and CD4 T cells after COVID-19. The wider study: Timing of post-vaccine sample collection was a median 72 days after dose two, with a range of 14 to 241.

With the Oncomine TCR Beta short-read assay, DNA from cultured CD4+ T cells was sequenced. One entry per CDR3 protein results from TCRdb running MiXCR on the PCR reads. The sample comprises several thousand distinct CDR3 sequences, around two fifths of which are singletons, and about 38% rests with the top ten. CDR3 length equals 12 residues. V shed 4 bases and J shed 8 bases, with 12 bases lying between them. Germline CDR1 and CDR2: SGHRS and YFSETQ. Study results and caveats: Early post-infection timepoints were not included, and relatively few convalescent patients were studied. Spike mono-reactivity held for 304 of 307 vaccine-specific clones in convalescent patients.

Treatment: roughly 10-day PBMC culture with coronavirus spike peptide pools or control peptides (ViraFEST assay). The cultures had half their medium swapped for fresh IL-2 medium on days 3 and 7. Remarks on this clonotype: The antigen is not known.

V is TRBV5-1 and J is TRBJ1-2; TRBD1 is a possible D gene (5 bases). The TCR originated in a human donor who had recovered from COVID-19. Input material: CD4+ T cells from blood, cultured in vitro. CDR3 bases: TGCGCCAGCAGCCCCCCGGGGGAAGGCTACACCTTC. Amino acids: CASSPPGEGYTF.